These 9 T cell receptor beta chains came from one sample sequenced in a study of shared clonotypes between healthy human individuals. Some clones are missing from TCRdb's copy, which holds only in-frame ones; the method was immunoSEQ multiplex PCR. The table lists more than 2 million clones, more than 90% of them singletons. Sequenced sample: naive CD4+ T cells sorted from blood. Subset in this sample: CD45RA+ positively selected. All receptors come from a man aged 18-30 years in good health.

This chain uses TRBV6-1 with TRBJ1-2; D not resolved. Germline CDR1 and CDR2: MNHNS and SASEGT. V was cut by 3 bases and J by 8 bases, with 16 bases left in between. This CDR3 has 14 residues. CDR3 sequence reads: CASSDRSRVIGYTF. In nucleotides, the CDR3 is TGTGCCAGCAGTGACAGGTCCCGTGTTATCGGCTACACCTTC.

The rearrangement joins TRBV5-1 to TRBJ1-1; unclear D gene. Germline CDR1 and CDR2: SGHRS and YFSETQ. V was shortened by 5 bases and J by 0 bases, with 11 bases between the two germline ends. The CDR3 has 14 residues. CDR3 sequence reads: CASRLGSLNTEAFF. CDR3 bases: TGCGCCAGCAGATTAGGCAGCCTGAACACTGAAGCTTTCTTT.

Points on this clone: Other DNA variants within this sample encode the same CDR3. Here the CDR3 reads CASSSGVQETQYF. The CDR3 coding sequence is TGTGCCAGCAGCTCAGGCGTACAAGAGACCCAGTACTTC. V is TRBV11-2 and J is TRBJ2-5; D is unresolved. Germline CDR1 and CDR2: SGHAT and FQNNGV. The CDR3 loop spans 13 amino acids. Trimming took 4 bases from V and 2 from J, leaving 8 bases between them. Combining the CDR3 with reference TRBV11-2 and TRBJ2-5 gives the whole variable domain EAGVAQSPRYKIIEKRQSVAFWCNPISGHATLYWYQQILGQGPKLLIQFQNNGVVDDSQLPKDRFSAERLKGVDSTLKIQPAKLEDSAVYLCASSSGVQETQYFGPGTRLLVL.

The chain recombines TRBV27 with TRBJ1-6; D unclear. V lost 5 bases and J 4 bases, leaving 9 bases between the germline ends. There are 14 residues in the CDR3. Germline CDR1 MNHEY, CDR2 SMNVEV (reference sequence). The CDR3 reads CASSPRRYNSPLHF. The CDR3 nucleotides read TGTGCCAGCAGTCCCCGGAGGTATAATTCACCCCTCCACTTT.

The chain couples TRBV5-1 to TRBJ2-5; D call uncertain. V lost 4 bases to trimming and J lost 2 bases, with 15 bases between them. Per germline, CDR1 SGHRS and CDR2 YFSETQ. The CDR3 has 15 amino acids. The CDR3 loop is CASSPRRWGQETQYF. In DNA form, the CDR3 reads TGCGCCAGCAGCCCCAGGCGTTGGGGTCAAGAGACCCAGTACTTC.

The chain is built from TRBV19 and TRBJ1-2, with 9 bases that match TRBD1. Germline V CDR1 and CDR2: LNHDA, SQIVND (reference sequence). V dropped 7 bases and J dropped 5; count of bases not matched to a gene: 8. This CDR3 is 14 amino acids long. CDR3 sequence (DNA): TGTGCCAGTACCACGACACAGGGGGCGTATGGCTACACCTTC. It encodes CASTTTQGAYGYTF.

The chain employs TRBV13 and TRBJ1-1; no clear D gene. The V gene's germline CDR1 is PRHDT and CDR2 FYEKMQ (reference sequence). The CDR3 extends over 17 amino acids. With 2 bases removed from V and 4 bases from J, the gap between germline ends came to 20 bases. The CDR3 loop is CASSLMSVGVSTTEAFF. CDR3 nucleotide sequence: TGTGCCAGCAGCTTAATGTCGGTGGGAGTTAGCACCACTGAAGCTTTCTTT.

Comments on this clone: Other DNA sequences of this sample code for an identical CDR3. The CDR3 nucleotides are TGTGCCTGGAGTGAAGGGGAGACCCAGTACTTC. This sequence encodes CAWSEGETQYF. The rearrangement uses TRBV30 and TRBJ2-5, with D uncertain. Germline lookup yields CDR1 GTSNPN and CDR2 SVGIG (reference sequence). The CDR3 consists of 11 residues. V lost 1 base, J lost 5 bases, and 5 bases lay in between.

On this clone itself: Germline and junction disagree at one end, which may indicate a read error. DNA of the CDR3: TGTGCCAGCAGGTTAGGGGGAACCTCCTACGAGCAGTACTTC. Translating gives CASRLGGTSYEQYF. This chain links TRBV7-9 with TRBJ2-7, with D possibly matching TRBD1 (6 bases). This CDR3 contains 14 residues. Germline CDR1 and CDR2: SEHNR and FQNEAQ (reference sequence).